Listed below are T cell receptor beta chains from one sample, sequenced in a study of control samples from healthy donors and cancer patients. Repertoires were generated with immunoSEQ multiplex PCR, while TCRdb's copy carries only in-frame clones and drops some. The sample gives about 90,000 clones, 90% of which show up once; less than 4.5% is in the top ten. Sequencing was performed on blood. All receptors derive from a woman between 18 and 30 years old in good health. CDR3s include the opening cysteine and the closing phenylalanine or tryptophan. Fields, in order: V gene, clone size, D gene, J gene, CDR3 DNA, CDR3 protein. D genes are given only for firm matches. Clone size is not always given. Where it is, it says once, few, many or a class for expanded clones.

v_call: TRBV5-4
clone_size: -
d_call: -
j_call: TRBJ1-4
cdr3_nt: TGTGCTTACGTCGGGTGGGAAAAACTGTTTTTT
cdr3_aa: CAYVGWEKLFF

v_call: TRBV3-1/TRBV3-2
clone_size: once
d_call: TRBD2
j_call: TRBJ2-1
cdr3_nt: TGTGCCAGCAGCCGGACTAGCGGGGGGGCGGAATCTGAGCAGTTCTTC
cdr3_aa: CASSRTSGGAESEQFF

v_call: TRBV28
clone_size: -
d_call: TRBD1
j_call: TRBJ1-3
cdr3_nt: TGTGCCAGCATTACCTCCCCGGGACAGGGGACGGACACCATATATTTT
cdr3_aa: CASITSPGQGTDTIYF

v_call: TRBV2
clone_size: -
d_call: -
j_call: TRBJ1-3
cdr3_nt: TGTGCCAGCAGTGAGGGAGGGTGGTCTGGAAACACCATATATTTT
cdr3_aa: CASSEGGWSGNTIYF

v_call: TRBV6-5
clone_size: -
d_call: -
j_call: TRBJ2-7
cdr3_nt: TGTGCCAGCAGCACGGAGACAGGATTATCCTACGAGCAGTACTTC
cdr3_aa: CASSTETGLSYEQYF

v_call: TRBV11-2
clone_size: -
d_call: TRBD2
j_call: TRBJ2-4
cdr3_nt: TGTGCCAGCAGCTTCCCGAGGACTAGCGGTGAGCCGTACTTC
cdr3_aa: CASSFPRTSGEPYF

v_call: TRBV18
clone_size: -
d_call: -
j_call: TRBJ2-3
cdr3_nt: TGTGCCAGCTCATCCGGGACGTCGGGGGATACGCAGTATTTT
cdr3_aa: CASSSGTSGDTQYF

v_call: TRBV25-1
clone_size: -
d_call: TRBD1
j_call: TRBJ1-5
cdr3_nt: TGTGCCAGCAGTGGGGACCTCGGACAGGGTATGGATCAGCCCCAGCATTTT
cdr3_aa: CASSGDLGQGMDQPQHF

v_call: TRBV6-5
clone_size: -
d_call: TRBD1
j_call: TRBJ1-2
cdr3_nt: TGTGCCAGCAGTAGCTACGAAGGACAGGCCTATGGCTACACCTTC
cdr3_aa: CASSSYEGQAYGYTF

v_call: TRBV12-3/TRBV12-4
clone_size: -
d_call: -
j_call: TRBJ1-2
cdr3_nt: TGTGCCAGCAGTTCTGAAGGCTATGGCTACACCTTC
cdr3_aa: CASSSEGYGYTF

v_call: TRBV6-5
clone_size: -
d_call: -
j_call: TRBJ1-2
cdr3_nt: TGTGCCAGCAGTTACTCGGTGGGGGAGGATGGCTACACCTTC
cdr3_aa: CASSYSVGEDGYTF

v_call: TRBV5-8
clone_size: -
d_call: TRBD1
j_call: TRBJ1-1
cdr3_nt: TGTGCCAGCAGCTTGGGGTACAGGGGGCGGAGGGACACTGAAGCTTTCTTT
cdr3_aa: CASSLGYRGRRDTEAFF

v_call: TRBV12-5
clone_size: -
d_call: -
j_call: TRBJ1-1
cdr3_nt: TGTGCTAGTGGTTTGGTAGATGGCAGGGGATTT
cdr3_aa: CASGLVDGRGF

v_call: TRBV19
clone_size: -
d_call: -
j_call: TRBJ1-1
cdr3_nt: TGTGCCATTCTAACTGAGAACACTGAAGCTTTCTTT
cdr3_aa: CAILTENTEAFF

v_call: TRBV2
clone_size: few
d_call: TRBD2
j_call: TRBJ2-1
cdr3_nt: TGTGCCAGCAGTTATTGGGCCGCAGCGGGGGGTCGGTTCTTC
cdr3_aa: CASSYWAAAGGRFF

v_call: TRBV5-1
clone_size: -
d_call: TRBD2
j_call: TRBJ2-7
cdr3_nt: TGCGCCAGCAGCTATGGAGCGGGATTCTACGAGCAGTACTTC
cdr3_aa: CASSYGAGFYEQYF

v_call: TRBV5-1
clone_size: -
d_call: -
j_call: TRBJ2-7
cdr3_nt: TGCGCCAGCAGCTTGGGTCAGGGCGCAATCTCCTACGAGCAGTACTTC
cdr3_aa: CASSLGQGAISYEQYF

v_call: TRBV6-5
clone_size: once
d_call: TRBD1
j_call: TRBJ1-2
cdr3_nt: TGTGCCAGCCGGGACAGGGGGCGCGAGGTTTATGGCTACACCTTC
cdr3_aa: CASRDRGREVYGYTF

v_call: TRBV5-1
clone_size: -
d_call: -
j_call: TRBJ2-1
cdr3_nt: TGCGCCAGCAGCTCAAGGCCACCGGGACCTGATGGGGGTGAGCAGTTCTTC
cdr3_aa: CASSSRPPGPDGGEQFF

v_call: TRBV5-5
clone_size: -
d_call: -
j_call: TRBJ2-7
cdr3_nt: TGTGCCAGCAGCTTGGACAGATACAGCTCCTACGAGCAGTACTTC
cdr3_aa: CASSLDRYSSYEQYF

v_call: TRBV9
clone_size: -
d_call: -
j_call: TRBJ1-4
cdr3_nt: TGTGCCAGCAGCTCCGGGGAGGAAAAACTGTTTTTT
cdr3_aa: CASSSGEEKLFF

v_call: TRBV6-5
clone_size: -
d_call: -
j_call: TRBJ2-3
cdr3_nt: TGTGCCAGCAGTTACTCGAGTAGGTCAGACACAGATACGCAGTATTTT
cdr3_aa: CASSYSSRSDTDTQYF

v_call: TRBV7-7
clone_size: -
d_call: -
j_call: TRBJ2-2
cdr3_nt: TGTGCCAGCAGCTTATCCGGGGGTGGCGGGGAGCTGTTTTTT
cdr3_aa: CASSLSGGGGELFF

v_call: TRBV9
clone_size: -
d_call: TRBD2
j_call: TRBJ2-3
cdr3_nt: TGTGCCAGCAGCGTAGCTCAGGGACTAAGTACAGATACGCAGTATTTT
cdr3_aa: CASSVAQGLSTDTQYF

v_call: TRBV5-5
clone_size: -
d_call: -
j_call: TRBJ2-7
cdr3_nt: TGTGCCAGCAGCTTGAGAGACGGAGCCTACGAGCAGTACTTC
cdr3_aa: CASSLRDGAYEQYF

v_call: TRBV9
clone_size: once
d_call: -
j_call: TRBJ2-3
cdr3_nt: TGTGCCAGCAGCGTAAGTGCCGATACGCAGTATTTT
cdr3_aa: CASSVSADTQYF

v_call: TRBV12-3/TRBV12-4
clone_size: -
d_call: -
j_call: TRBJ2-7
cdr3_nt: TGTGCCAGCAGCGTTGCGGGCACCCAGTACTTC
cdr3_aa: CASSVAGTQYF

v_call: TRBV11-2
clone_size: few
d_call: -
j_call: TRBJ2-3
cdr3_nt: TGTGCCAGCAGCTCCACTCCCGGGACAGCCTCGGGGGGAACAGATACGCAGTATTTT
cdr3_aa: CASSSTPGTASGGTDTQYF

v_call: TRBV6-1
clone_size: -
d_call: TRBD2
j_call: TRBJ2-3
cdr3_nt: TGTGCCAGCAGAGAAGCGGGGGTAGCGGGGGACGATACGCAGTATTTT
cdr3_aa: CASREAGVAGDDTQYF

v_call: TRBV6-1
clone_size: once
d_call: -
j_call: TRBJ1-5
cdr3_nt: TGTGCCAGCAGTGAAGAAGACGGTCAGCCCCAGCATTTT
cdr3_aa: CASSEEDGQPQHF

v_call: TRBV10-3
clone_size: -
d_call: -
j_call: TRBJ1-2
cdr3_nt: TGTGCCATCAGTGAGTCGATAGTGGGCTACACCTTC
cdr3_aa: CAISESIVGYTF

v_call: TRBV15
clone_size: -
d_call: -
j_call: TRBJ1-2
cdr3_nt: TGTGCCACCAGCAGAGGGGCAGGGAACTATGGCTACACCTTC
cdr3_aa: CATSRGAGNYGYTF

v_call: TRBV7-9
clone_size: -
d_call: -
j_call: TRBJ1-2
cdr3_nt: TGTGCCAGCAGCTTTCCAGGGAGTGAAGGCTACACCTTC
cdr3_aa: CASSFPGSEGYTF

v_call: TRBV13
clone_size: -
d_call: -
j_call: TRBJ2-3
cdr3_nt: TGTGCCAGCAGCTTAGCGGCGGCGGGGGCCAACACAGATACGCAGTATTTT
cdr3_aa: CASSLAAAGANTDTQYF

v_call: TRBV4-1
clone_size: -
d_call: -
j_call: TRBJ2-6
cdr3_nt: TGCGCCAGCAGCCAAGAGGGCGCGTATGCTTCTGGGGCCAACGTCCTGACTTTC
cdr3_aa: CASSQEGAYASGANVLTF